Following are 18 T cell receptor beta chains from one sample sequenced in a study of blood T cell repertoires in COVID-19. TCRdb keeps only in-frame clones here, not all; method: immunoSEQ multiplex PCR. The sample includes roughly 250,000 clones, approximately 86% of them seen just once. Source material: peripheral blood. Source of these receptors: a man aged 40-50 years who had recovered from COVID-19.

The V call is TRBV4-3, the J call TRBJ2-7; D may be TRBD1 (6 bases). V lost 0 bases and J lost 1, with 13 bases in between. This CDR3 comprises 16 residues. The germline gives CDR1 LGHNA, CDR2 YSLEER. The CDR3 sequence: CASSQDFGDRSYEQYF. For the CDR3, the DNA is TGCGCCAGCAGCCAAGATTTTGGCGACAGGTCCTACGAGCAGTACTTC.

V usage is TRBV6-5 and J usage is TRBJ2-2; tentatively, D is TRBD2 (6 bases). CDR1 is MNHEY and CDR2 is SVGAGI in the germline V gene. This CDR3 comprises 14 residues. V was shortened by 6 bases and J by 4 bases, with 12 bases between the two germline ends. CDR3: CASRGGISTGELFF. CDR3 sequence (DNA): TGTGCCAGCAGGGGGGGAATTAGCACCGGGGAGCTGTTTTTT.

This clone has just a few counts. The V call is TRBV7-9, the J call TRBJ1-2, with D possibly being TRBD1 (5 bases). Germline-derived CDR1 and CDR2 are SEHNR and FQNEAQ (reference sequence). The CDR3 is 16 amino acids. The ends were cut back, 0 bases at V and 2 bases at J, with 13 bases in the middle. This CDR3 is CASSLAPGLMNYGYTF. The CDR3 nucleotides are TGTGCCAGCAGCTTAGCGCCAGGGTTAATGAACTATGGCTACACCTTC. The entire variable domain, with the rest obtained from reference TRBV7-9 and TRBJ1-2, is as follows: DTGVSQNPRHKITKRGQNVTFRCDPISEHNRLYWYRQTLGQGPEFLTYFQNEAQLEKSRLLSDRFSAERPKGSFSTLEIQRTEQGDSAMYLCASSLAPGLMNYGYTFGSGTRLTVV.

V gene TRBV6-6 combines with J gene TRBJ2-3; TRBD1 agrees at 9 bases. CDR3 length equals 16 residues. The germline gives CDR1 MNHNY, CDR2 SVGAGI (reference sequence). V shed 6 bases, J shed 8 bases, and the junction held 15 bases outside the gene matches. The CDR3 spells CASRPNSGTGIGTQYF. The CDR3 DNA sequence: TGTGCCAGCAGGCCTAATTCCGGGACAGGGATAGGTACGCAGTATTTT.

V and J are TRBV19 and TRBJ1-1; TRBD1 is a possible D gene (6 bases). V dropped 1 base and J dropped 1 base, with 13 bases sitting between them. Germline CDR1 and CDR2: LNHDA and SQIVND (reference sequence). The CDR3 spans 16 residues. CDR3 nucleotides: TGTGCCAGTAGTATAGGGACAGCCATCCCGAACACTGAAGCTTTCTTT. Residues: CASSIGTAIPNTEAFF. Filled out from reference TRBV19 and TRBJ1-1, the complete variable domain reads DGGITQSPKYLFRKEGQNVTLSCEQNLNHDAMYWYRQDPGQGLRLIYYSQIVNDFQKGDIAEGYSVSREKKESFPLTVTSAQKNPTAFYLCASSIGTAIPNTEAFFGQGTRLTVV.

V is TRBV5-5 and J is TRBJ1-1, with 11 bases identical to TRBD1. There are 19 residues in the CDR3. Trimming removed 4 bases from V and 0 bases from J; junction bases left unmatched: 14. Per germline, CDR1 SGHKS and CDR2 YYEKEE (reference sequence). CDR3 residues: CASSAGQGAALIMNTEAFF. CDR3 in DNA: TGTGCCAGCAGCGCCGGACAGGGGGCGGCCCTAATTATGAACACTGAAGCTTTCTTT.

There are a few counts of this clone. The chain combines TRBV29-1 with TRBJ1-3; TRBD1 is a possible D gene (5 bases). Trimming left V 6 bases short and J 6 bases short, with 15 bases between. Germline loops: CDR1 SQVTM, CDR2 ANQGSEA. The CDR3 runs 13 residues. CDR3 region: CSVRRVSANTIYF. CDR3 coding DNA: TGCAGCGTGCGCAGGGTATCGGCAAACACCATATATTTT.

On this clone: Other nucleotide sequences in the sample specify the same CDR3. This rearrangement joins TRBV6-5 to TRBJ2-5, with D possibly TRBD2 on 5 matching bases. The CDR3 contains 13 residues. Germline CDR1 reads MNHEY; CDR2 reads SVGAGI. Trimming removed 10 bases from V and 2 bases from J, with 14 bases in between. CDR3 in amino acids: CATARGGQETQYF. DNA for the CDR3: TGTGCCACAGCCCGGGGTGGGCAAGAGACCCAGTACTTC.

CDR3 bases: TGCGCCAGCAGCCAACACGGACTAGCGGGGGGGCCCAGCACCGGGGAGCTGTTTTTT. Translating gives CASSQHGLAGGPSTGELFF. The chain employs TRBV4-1 and TRBJ2-2; 15 bases map to TRBD2. CDR3 length: 19 amino acids. Trimming removed 2 bases from V and 4 bases from J; junction bases left unmatched: 8. Looked up from germline, CDR1 is MGHRA and CDR2 is YSYEKL.

This chain joins TRBV4-2 and TRBJ2-7; the D gene is possibly TRBD2 (6 bases). Trimming left V 0 bases short and J 4 bases short, with 10 bases between. This CDR3 contains 14 residues. Germline lookup yields CDR1 LGHNA and CDR2 YNFKEQ. Written as DNA, the CDR3 is TGTGCCAGCAGCCAAGAGCGGGGCCCGTACGAGCAGTACTTC. It is translated as CASSQERGPYEQYF.

The chain links TRBV12-3 or TRBV12-4 to TRBJ2-2, with D perhaps matching TRBD1 (5 bases). Trimming left V 9 bases short and J 9 bases short, with 17 bases between. The length of the CDR3 is 13 residues. CDR3 in DNA: TGTGCCAGTTATCAGGGAAGTCGACGGGAGCTGTTTTTT. Translated: CASYQGSRRELFF.

This clone was counted a single time. This CDR3 is CASVLSGGAGNEQFF. In DNA, the CDR3 is TGTGCCAGCGTGCTTAGCGGGGGGGCGGGCAATGAGCAGTTCTTC. V is TRBV5-8 and J is TRBJ2-1, with 11 bases identical to TRBD2. V trimming: 7 bases; J trimming: 6 bases; junction bases outside the gene matches: 9. Germline V gene lookup returns CDR1 SGHTS and CDR2 YDEGEE. The CDR3 length is 15 residues.

The chain employs TRBV30 and TRBJ1-5, with TRBD1 matching over 8 bases. The V segment lost 2 bases and the J segment 1 base; nucleotides outside the gene matches: 7. The CDR3 totals 16 residues. Germline-derived CDR1 and CDR2 are GTSNPN and SVGIG (reference sequence). This chain's CDR3 is CAWSPWTGSSNQPQHF. In DNA, the CDR3 is TGTGCCTGGAGTCCGTGGACAGGGTCAAGCAATCAGCCCCAGCATTTT.

The chain joins TRBV5-6 to TRBJ1-1, with 8 bases lining up with TRBD1. The CDR3 sequence is 15 residues long. Germline V gene lookup returns CDR1 SGHDT and CDR2 YYEEEE. V was pared by 0 bases and J by 5 bases, with 6 bases of the junction left unmatched. CDR3 in DNA: TGTGCCAGCAGCTTGGCAGGACAGGGTGGAACTGAAGCTTTCTTT. Translated: CASSLAGQGGTEAFF.

This chain connects TRBV9 to TRBJ1-4; 10 nucleotides match TRBD1. The CDR3 has 16 residues. J was trimmed by 6 bases and V by 3 bases; bases with no gene match: 8. From germline, CDR1 is SGDLS and CDR2 YYNGEE. In DNA, the CDR3 is TGTGCCAGCAGCGCAACCGACAGGGGGCTGTATGAAAAACTGTTTTTT. Its translation is CASSATDRGLYEKLFF.

The rearrangement uses TRBV11-2 and TRBJ2-1; 11 bases fit TRBD1. J lost 2 bases, V lost 5 bases, and 5 bases had no gene match. This CDR3 spans 16 amino acids. In germline, CDR1 is SGHAT, CDR2 FQNNGV. DNA for the CDR3: TGTGCCAGCAGCCCGGACAGGGGGCGAGCCTACAATGAGCAGTTCTTC. Protein sequence: CASSPDRGRAYNEQFF.

The sample holds many counts of this clone. The chain is built from TRBV7-8 and TRBJ1-5; TRBD1 is a possible D gene (6 bases). V shed 2 bases and J shed 2 bases, with 13 bases lying between them. This CDR3 has 16 amino acids. Germline V gives CDR1 SGHVS, CDR2 FQNEAQ. DNA of the CDR3: TGTGCCAGCAGCTTACTCAGGGGAATAGGCAATCAGCCCCAGCATTTT. This translates into CASSLLRGIGNQPQHF. The full variable domain, rest sourced from reference TRBV7-8 and TRBJ1-5, is GAGVSQSPRYKVAKRGQDVALRCDPISGHVSLFWYQQALGQGPEFLTYFQNEAQLDKSGLPSDRFFAERPEGSVSTLKIQRTQQEDSAVYLCASSLLRGIGNQPQHFGDGTRLSIL.

The rearrangement links TRBV3-1 (or the pseudogene TRBV3-2) to TRBJ1-4, with D perhaps matching TRBD1 (6 bases). Germline V lookup: CDR1 LGHDT, CDR2 YNNKEL (reference sequence). This CDR3 has 15 amino acids. Trimming took 2 bases from V and 3 from J, leaving 10 bases between them. The CDR3 sequence: CASSQMGHPNEKLFF. CDR3 bases: TGTGCCAGCAGCCAAATGGGACACCCTAATGAAAAACTGTTTTTT.